Listed here are 8 T cell receptor beta chains from one sample, sequenced in a study of T cell repertoires in cytomegalovirus infection. TCRdb re-called the reads through MiXCR, storing one row per CDR3 protein. The sample includes around 740,000 distinct CDR3 sequences, less than 40% of them seen just once. Specimen: PBMCs. The receptors here all came from a human donor in good health (CMV status not recorded). Some clones in this sample may be carry-over from other donors' samples.

The chain carries TRBV7-2 and TRBJ1-5; D call uncertain. CDR1 and CDR2 from the germline V gene are SGHTA and FQGNSA. The CDR3 has 14 amino acids. Trimming removed 7 bases from V and 3 bases from J, with 13 bases in between. CDR3 DNA sequence: TGTGCCAGCAACCCGCCGGGATTCAATCAGCCCCAGCATTTT. Translating it yields CASNPPGFNQPQHF.

The chain has TRBV5-4 and TRBJ2-5; D tentatively fits TRBD1 or TRBD2 (7 bases each). The germline gives CDR1 SGHNT, CDR2 YYREEE (reference sequence). There are 15 residues in the CDR3. Deletions cut 2 bases from V and 5 bases from J, with 16 bases between. The chain's CDR3 is CASSLDREGEETQYF. The CDR3 nucleotides are TGTGCCAGCAGCTTAGACAGGGAGGGCGAGGAGACCCAGTACTTC. Variable domain in full (rest from reference TRBV5-4 and TRBJ2-5): ETGVTQSPTHLIKTRGQQVTLRCSSQSGHNTVSWYQQALGQGPQFIFQYYREEENGRGNFPPRFSGLQFPNYSSELNVNALELDDSALYLCASSLDREGEETQYFGPGTRLLVL.

This clonotype was counted only a few times. This chain uses TRBV28 with TRBJ1-3; D ambiguous. Trimming pared 7 bases from V and 3 bases from J, leaving 16 bases between. The germline V gene encodes CDR1 MDHEN and CDR2 SYDVKM. This CDR3 is 15 amino acids long. CDR3 residues: CASKSRREGGNTIYF. CDR3 nucleotides: TGTGCCAGCAAGAGTCGAAGGGAAGGTGGAAACACCATATATTTT.

This rearrangement joins TRBV6-6 to TRBJ1-2; 11 bases are a match to TRBD1. Unmatched junction bases numbered 3, after V lost 2 bases and J lost 7 bases. This CDR3 is built from 14 residues. Germline V gene lookup returns CDR1 MNHNY and CDR2 SVGAGI (reference sequence). This CDR3 reads CASSYLGTGGGYTF. The CDR3 nucleotides are TGTGCCAGCAGTTACCTCGGGACAGGGGGTGGCTACACCTTC.

This clonotype was observed a few times. This rearrangement joins TRBV7-6 to TRBJ2-1; D gene ambiguous. Germline values: CDR1 SGHVS, CDR2 FNYEAQ. The CDR3 spans 12 residues. V lost 5 bases to trimming and J lost 8 bases, with 10 bases between them. The CDR3 loop is CASSLRRDEQFF. In DNA, the CDR3 is TGTGCCAGCAGCCTTAGACGTGATGAGCAGTTCTTC.

V usage is TRBV27 and J usage is TRBJ2-5, with 8 bases matching TRBD1. The V and J ends lost 5 bases and 5 bases, in that order; junction bases with no gene match: 13. CDR1 is MNHEY, CDR2 SMNVEV, per germline (reference sequence). This CDR3 comprises 16 residues. The CDR3 protein is CASSRRQGSLQETQYF. The CDR3 region has the DNA TGTGCCAGCAGTAGACGACAGGGGAGTCTACAGGAGACCCAGTACTTC.

This chain links TRBV19 with TRBJ1-6; no reliable D call. Germline V gene sequence: CDR1 LNHDA, CDR2 SQIVND (reference sequence). Trimming left V 4 bases short and J 10 bases short, with 14 bases between. The CDR3 runs to 14 residues. The CDR3 sequence is CASSTSQLNSPLHF. In DNA form, the CDR3 reads TGTGCCAGTAGTACATCACAGCTAAACTCACCCCTCCACTTT.

The V call is TRBV7-2, the J call TRBJ2-7; 12 bases align to TRBD2. The V gene end was trimmed by 5 bases and the J gene end by 1 base; junction bases not matched to a gene: 6. This CDR3 contains 16 residues. Germline lookup yields CDR1 SGHTA and CDR2 FQGNSA. The CDR3 nucleotides read TGTGCCAGCAGCGCTGGGACTAGCGGGTTTTCCTACGAGCAGTACTTC. Protein: CASSAGTSGFSYEQYF.